Included here is one TCR beta chain sequence, with context. What it binds is not known. The record originates from a study of cytomegalovirus exposure and HLA in healthy donors. Study outcomes and limitations: In a later analysis, TCR beta V- and J-gene trimming showed a link to a missense DCLRE1C variant.

The study ran its PCR with 60 Vbeta and 13 Jbeta primers. Clones were read by immunoSEQ multiplex PCR, and TCRdb kept only the in-frame ones, dropping some. The data show 100,000 to 150,000 clones, 81% seen once. The germline V and J ends were trimmed by 4 bases and 4 bases, with 20 bases remaining between them. CDR1 and CDR2 (germline): MGHRA, YSYEKL. The CDR3 is made up of 16 amino acids. This sequence originates from a young man in good health and CMV-seronegative. The sample taken for sequencing was PBMCs. The chain joins TRBV4-1 to TRBJ2-7; tentatively, D is TRBD1 (6 bases). CDR3 in amino acids: CASSLQLGGGGYEQYF. The CDR3 coding sequence is TGCGCCAGCAGCCTGCAACTTGGGGGCGGAGGATACGAGCAGTACTTC.